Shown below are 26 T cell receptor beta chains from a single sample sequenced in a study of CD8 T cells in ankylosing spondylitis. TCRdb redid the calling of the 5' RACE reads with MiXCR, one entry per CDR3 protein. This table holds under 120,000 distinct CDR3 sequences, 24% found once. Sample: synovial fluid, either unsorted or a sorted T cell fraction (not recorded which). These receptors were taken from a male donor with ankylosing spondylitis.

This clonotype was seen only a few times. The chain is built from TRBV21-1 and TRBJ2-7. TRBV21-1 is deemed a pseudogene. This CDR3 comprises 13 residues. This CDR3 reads CASSKSVLYEQYF. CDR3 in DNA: TGTGCCAGCAGCAAAAGCGTCCTCTACGAGCAGTACTTC.

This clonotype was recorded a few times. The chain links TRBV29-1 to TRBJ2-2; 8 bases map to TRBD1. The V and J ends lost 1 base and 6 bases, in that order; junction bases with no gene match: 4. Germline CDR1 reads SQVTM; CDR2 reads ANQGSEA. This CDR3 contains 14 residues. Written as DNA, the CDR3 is TGCAGCGTTGAAGGGACAGGGAAACCCGGGGAGCTGTTTTTT. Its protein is CSVEGTGKPGELFF.

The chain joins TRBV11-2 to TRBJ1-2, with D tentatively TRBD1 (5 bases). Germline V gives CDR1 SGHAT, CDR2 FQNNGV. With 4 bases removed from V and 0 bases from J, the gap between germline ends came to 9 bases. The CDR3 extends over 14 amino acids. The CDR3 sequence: CASSSSRANYGYTF. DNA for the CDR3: TGTGCCAGCAGCTCCTCCAGGGCTAACTATGGCTACACCTTC.

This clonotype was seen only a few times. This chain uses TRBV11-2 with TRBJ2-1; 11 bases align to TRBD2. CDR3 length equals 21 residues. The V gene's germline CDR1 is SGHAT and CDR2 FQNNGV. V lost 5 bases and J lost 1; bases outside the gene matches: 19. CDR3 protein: CASSPRPGLAGIIRSYNEQFF. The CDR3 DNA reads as TGTGCCAGCAGCCCCCGACCCGGACTAGCGGGTATTATTAGGTCCTACAATGAGCAGTTCTTC.

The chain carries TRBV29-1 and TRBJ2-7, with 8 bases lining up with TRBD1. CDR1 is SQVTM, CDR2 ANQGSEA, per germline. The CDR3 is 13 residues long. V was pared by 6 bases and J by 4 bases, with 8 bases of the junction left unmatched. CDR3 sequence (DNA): TGCAGCGTCACCGGACAGGGCTGGTACGAGCAGTACTTC. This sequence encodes CSVTGQGWYEQYF.

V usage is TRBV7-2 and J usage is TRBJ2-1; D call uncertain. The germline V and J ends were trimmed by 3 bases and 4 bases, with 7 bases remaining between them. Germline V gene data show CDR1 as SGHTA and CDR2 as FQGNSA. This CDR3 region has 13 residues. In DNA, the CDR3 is TGTGCCAGCAGCTTTACGAGTTACAATGAGCAGTTCTTC. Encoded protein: CASSFTSYNEQFF.

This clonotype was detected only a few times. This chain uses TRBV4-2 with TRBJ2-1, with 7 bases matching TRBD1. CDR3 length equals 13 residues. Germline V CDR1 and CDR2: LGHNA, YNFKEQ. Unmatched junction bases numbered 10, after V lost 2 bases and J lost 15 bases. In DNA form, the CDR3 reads TGTGCCAGCAGCCAACCACGGGACAGCAGCAGGTTCTTC. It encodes CASSQPRDSSRFF.

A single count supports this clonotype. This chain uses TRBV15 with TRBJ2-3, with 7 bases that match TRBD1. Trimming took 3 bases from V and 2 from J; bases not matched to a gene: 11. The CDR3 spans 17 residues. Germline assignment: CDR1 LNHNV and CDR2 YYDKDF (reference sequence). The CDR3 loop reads CATSSARQGRFTDTQYF. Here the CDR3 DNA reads TGTGCCACCAGCAGCGCCCGACAGGGACGGTTCACAGATACGCAGTATTTT.

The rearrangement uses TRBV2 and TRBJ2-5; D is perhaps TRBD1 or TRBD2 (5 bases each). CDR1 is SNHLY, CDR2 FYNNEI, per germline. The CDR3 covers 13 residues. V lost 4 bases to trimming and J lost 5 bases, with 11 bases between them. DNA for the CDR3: TGTGCCAGCAGTGTACCCGAGGGGGAGACCCAGTACTTC. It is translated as CASSVPEGETQYF.

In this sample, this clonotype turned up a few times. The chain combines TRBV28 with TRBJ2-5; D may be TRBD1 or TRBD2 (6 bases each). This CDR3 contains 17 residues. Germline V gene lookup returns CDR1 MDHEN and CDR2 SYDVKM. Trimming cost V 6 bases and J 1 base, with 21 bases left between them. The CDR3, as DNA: TGTGCCAGCAGCCCCGCCGGGAGAGTGGGGGCCCAAGAGACCCAGTACTTC. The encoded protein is CASSPAGRVGAQETQYF.

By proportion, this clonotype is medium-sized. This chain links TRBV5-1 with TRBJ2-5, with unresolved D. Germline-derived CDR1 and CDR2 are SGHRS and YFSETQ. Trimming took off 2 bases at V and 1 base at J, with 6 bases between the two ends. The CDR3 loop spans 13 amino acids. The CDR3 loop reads CASSLQGQETQYF. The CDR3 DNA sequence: TGCGCCAGCAGCTTACAAGGCCAAGAGACCCAGTACTTC. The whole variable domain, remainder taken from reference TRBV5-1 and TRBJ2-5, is KAGVTQTPRYLIKTRGQQVTLSCSPISGHRSVSWYQQTPGQGLQFLFEYFSETQRNKGNFPGRFSGRQFSNSRSEMNVSTLELGDSALYLCASSLQGQETQYFGPGTRLLVL.

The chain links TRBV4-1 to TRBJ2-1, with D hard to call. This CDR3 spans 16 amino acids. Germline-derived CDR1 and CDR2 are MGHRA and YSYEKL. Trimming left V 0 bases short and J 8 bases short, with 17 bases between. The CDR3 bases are TGCGCCAGCAGCCAAGATACAAGGCCATGGTATGATGAGCAGTTCTTC. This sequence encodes CASSQDTRPWYDEQFF.

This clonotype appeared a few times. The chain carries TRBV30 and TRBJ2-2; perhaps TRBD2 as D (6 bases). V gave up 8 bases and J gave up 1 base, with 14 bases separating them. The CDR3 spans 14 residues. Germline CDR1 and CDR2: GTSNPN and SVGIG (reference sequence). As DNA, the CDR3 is TGTGCCGGGGTAAAGGGAGGGAACACCGGGGAGCTGTTTTTT. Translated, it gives CAGVKGGNTGELFF.

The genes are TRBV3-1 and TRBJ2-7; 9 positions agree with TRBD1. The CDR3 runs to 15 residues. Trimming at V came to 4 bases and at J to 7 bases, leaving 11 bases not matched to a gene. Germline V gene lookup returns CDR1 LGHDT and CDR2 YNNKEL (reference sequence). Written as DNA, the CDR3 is TGTGCCAGCAGCCCGGGACAGGGACGTCTCGGAGAGCAGTACTTC. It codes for CASSPGQGRLGEQYF.

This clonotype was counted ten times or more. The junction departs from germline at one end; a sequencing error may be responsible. CDR3 amino acids: CASSERTSGYTGELFF. CDR3 DNA: TGTGCCAGTAGTGAAAGGACTAGCGGGTACACCGGGGAGCTGTTTTTT. The chain employs TRBV6-1 and TRBJ2-2, with 11 bases lining up with TRBD2. This CDR3 region has 16 residues. Germline V gene lookup returns CDR1 MNHNS and CDR2 SASEGT.

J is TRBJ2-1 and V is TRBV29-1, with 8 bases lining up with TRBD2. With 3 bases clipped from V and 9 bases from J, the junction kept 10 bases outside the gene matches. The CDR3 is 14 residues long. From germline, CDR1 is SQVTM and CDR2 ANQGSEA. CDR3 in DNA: TGCAGCGTTGATACAGCGGGGGCCCTGGGTGAGCAGTTCTTC. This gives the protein CSVDTAGALGEQFF.

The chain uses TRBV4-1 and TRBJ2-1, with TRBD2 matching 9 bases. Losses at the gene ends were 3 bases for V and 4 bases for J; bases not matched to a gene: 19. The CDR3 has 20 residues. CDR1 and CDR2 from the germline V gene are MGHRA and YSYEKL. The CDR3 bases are TGCGCCAGCAGCCACCCTGGAAAGATCCCACTAGCGGGTCCATACAATGAGCAGTTCTTC. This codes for CASSHPGKIPLAGPYNEQFF.

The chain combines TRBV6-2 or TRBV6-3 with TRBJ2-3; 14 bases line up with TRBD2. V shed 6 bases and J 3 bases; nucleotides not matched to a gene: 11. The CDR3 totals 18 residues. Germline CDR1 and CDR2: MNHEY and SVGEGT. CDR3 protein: CASSRHGTSGRLTDTQYF. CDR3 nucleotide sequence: TGTGCCAGCAGCCGACATGGGACTAGCGGGAGATTAACAGATACGCAGTATTTT.

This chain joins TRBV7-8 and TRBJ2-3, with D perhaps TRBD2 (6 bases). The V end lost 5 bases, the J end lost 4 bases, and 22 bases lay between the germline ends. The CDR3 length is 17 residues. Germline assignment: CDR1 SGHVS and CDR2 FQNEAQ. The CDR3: CASSLESTGSGADTQYF. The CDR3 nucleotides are TGTGCCAGCAGCCTCGAGTCGACCGGGAGCGGAGCAGATACGCAGTATTTT.

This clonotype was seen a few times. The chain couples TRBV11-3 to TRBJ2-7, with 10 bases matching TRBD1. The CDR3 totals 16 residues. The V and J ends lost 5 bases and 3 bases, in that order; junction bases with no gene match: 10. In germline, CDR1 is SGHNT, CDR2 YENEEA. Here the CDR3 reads CASSPSGDRGFYEQYV. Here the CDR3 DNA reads TGTGCCAGCAGCCCGAGTGGGGACAGGGGATTCTACGAGCAGTACGTC.

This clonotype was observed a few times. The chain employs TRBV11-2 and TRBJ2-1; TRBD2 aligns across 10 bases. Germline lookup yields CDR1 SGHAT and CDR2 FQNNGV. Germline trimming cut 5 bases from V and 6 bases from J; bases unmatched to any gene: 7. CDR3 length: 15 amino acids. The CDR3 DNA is TGTGCCAGCAGCCCCCTAGCGGGAGTCGGCAATGAGCAGTTCTTC. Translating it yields CASSPLAGVGNEQFF.

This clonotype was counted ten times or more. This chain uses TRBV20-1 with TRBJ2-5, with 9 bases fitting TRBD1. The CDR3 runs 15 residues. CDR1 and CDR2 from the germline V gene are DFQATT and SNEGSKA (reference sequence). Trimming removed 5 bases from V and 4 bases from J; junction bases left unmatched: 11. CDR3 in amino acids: CSARSDRGMGETQYF. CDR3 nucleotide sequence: TGCAGTGCTCGCTCGGACAGGGGAATGGGAGAGACCCAGTACTTC.

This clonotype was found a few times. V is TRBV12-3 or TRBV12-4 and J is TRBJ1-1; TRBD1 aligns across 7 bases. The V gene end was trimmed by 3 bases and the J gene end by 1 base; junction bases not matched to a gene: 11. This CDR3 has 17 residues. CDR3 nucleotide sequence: TGTGCCAGCAGTTTGTCCCCCCCCCGGACAGGGAACACTGAAGCTTTCTTT. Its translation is CASSLSPPRTGNTEAFF.

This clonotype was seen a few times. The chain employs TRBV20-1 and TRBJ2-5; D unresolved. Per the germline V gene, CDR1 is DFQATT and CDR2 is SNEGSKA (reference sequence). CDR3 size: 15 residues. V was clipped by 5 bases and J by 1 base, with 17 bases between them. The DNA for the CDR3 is TGCAGTGCTGAACGGAGACTTACGGTCCAAGAGACCCAGTACTTC. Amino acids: CSAERRLTVQETQYF.

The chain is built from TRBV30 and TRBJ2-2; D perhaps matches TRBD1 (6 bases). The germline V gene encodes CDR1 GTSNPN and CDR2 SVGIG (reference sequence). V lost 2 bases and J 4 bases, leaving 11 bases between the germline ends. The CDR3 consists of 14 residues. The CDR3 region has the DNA TGTGCCTGGAGTAACAGGGTGGTCACCGGGGAGCTGTTTTTT. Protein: CAWSNRVVTGELFF.

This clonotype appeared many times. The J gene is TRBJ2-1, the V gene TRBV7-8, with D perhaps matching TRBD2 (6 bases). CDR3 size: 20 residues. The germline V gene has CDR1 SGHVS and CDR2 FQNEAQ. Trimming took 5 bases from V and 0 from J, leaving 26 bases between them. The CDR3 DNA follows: TGTGCCAGCAGCCATCCTGGGGGGACCGCGAACCCAAGCTCCTACAATGAGCAGTTCTTC. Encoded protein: CASSHPGGTANPSSYNEQFF.